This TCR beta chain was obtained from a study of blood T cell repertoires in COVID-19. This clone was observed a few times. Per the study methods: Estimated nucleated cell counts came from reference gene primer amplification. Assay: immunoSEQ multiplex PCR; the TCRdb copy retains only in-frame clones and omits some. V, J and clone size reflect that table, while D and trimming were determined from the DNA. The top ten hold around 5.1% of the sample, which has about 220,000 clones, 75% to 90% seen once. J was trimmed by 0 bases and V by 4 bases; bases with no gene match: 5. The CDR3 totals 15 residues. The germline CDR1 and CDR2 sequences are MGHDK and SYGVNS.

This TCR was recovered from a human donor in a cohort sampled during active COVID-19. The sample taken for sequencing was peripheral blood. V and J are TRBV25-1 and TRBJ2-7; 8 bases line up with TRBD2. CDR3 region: CASSASGSGSYEQYF. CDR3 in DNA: TGTGCCAGCAGTGCGAGCGGGAGCGGCTCCTACGAGCAGTACTTC.